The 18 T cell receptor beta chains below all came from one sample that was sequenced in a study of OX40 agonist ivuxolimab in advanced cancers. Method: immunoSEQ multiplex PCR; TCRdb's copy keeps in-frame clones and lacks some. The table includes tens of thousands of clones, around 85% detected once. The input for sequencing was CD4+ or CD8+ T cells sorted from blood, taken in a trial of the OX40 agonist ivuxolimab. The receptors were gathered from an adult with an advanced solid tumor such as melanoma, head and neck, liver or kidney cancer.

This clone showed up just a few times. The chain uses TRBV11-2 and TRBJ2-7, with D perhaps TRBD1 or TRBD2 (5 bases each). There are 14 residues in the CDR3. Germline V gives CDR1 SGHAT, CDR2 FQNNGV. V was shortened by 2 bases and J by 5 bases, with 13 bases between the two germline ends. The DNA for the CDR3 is TGTGCCAGCAGCTTACGGGGCAGGGTCCACGAGCAGTACTTC. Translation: CASSLRGRVHEQYF.

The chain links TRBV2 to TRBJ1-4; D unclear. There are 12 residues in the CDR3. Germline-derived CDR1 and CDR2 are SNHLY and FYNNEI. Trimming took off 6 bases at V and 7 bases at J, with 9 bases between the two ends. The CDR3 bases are TGTGCCAGCAGGGCCTTTAGTGAAAAACTGTTTTTT. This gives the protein CASRAFSEKLFF.

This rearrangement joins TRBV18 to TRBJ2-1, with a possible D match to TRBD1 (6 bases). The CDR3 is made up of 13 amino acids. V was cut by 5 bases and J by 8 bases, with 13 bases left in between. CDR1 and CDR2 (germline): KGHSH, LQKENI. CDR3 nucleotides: TGTGCCAGCTCAGTTCAACAGGGTGATGAGCAGTTCTTC. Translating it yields CASSVQQGDEQFF.

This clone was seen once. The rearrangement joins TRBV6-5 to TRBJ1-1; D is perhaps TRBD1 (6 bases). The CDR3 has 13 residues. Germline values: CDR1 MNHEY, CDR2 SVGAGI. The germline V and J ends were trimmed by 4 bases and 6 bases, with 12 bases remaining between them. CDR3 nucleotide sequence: TGTGCCAGCAGTTCACAGGGACGGTCTGAAGCTTTCTTT. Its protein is CASSSQGRSEAFF.

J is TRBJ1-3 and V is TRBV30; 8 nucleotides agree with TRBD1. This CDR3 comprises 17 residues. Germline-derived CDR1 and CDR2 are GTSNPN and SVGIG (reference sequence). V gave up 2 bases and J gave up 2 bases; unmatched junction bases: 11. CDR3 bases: TGTGCCTGGAGTCCGGACCGGGACAGGTTCGCTGGAAACACCATATATTTT. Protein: CAWSPDRDRFAGNTIYF. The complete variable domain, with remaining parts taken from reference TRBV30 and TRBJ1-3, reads SQTIHQWPATLVQPVGSPLSLECTVEGTSNPNLYWYRQAAGRGLQLLFYSVGIGQISSEVPQNLSASRPQDRQFILSSKKLLLSDSGFYLCAWSPDRDRFAGNTIYFGEGSWLTVV.

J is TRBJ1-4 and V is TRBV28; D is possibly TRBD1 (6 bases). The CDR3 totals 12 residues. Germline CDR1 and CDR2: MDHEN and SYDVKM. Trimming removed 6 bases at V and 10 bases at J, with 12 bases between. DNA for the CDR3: TGTGCCAGCAGCTCAAGGGGGGGAAAACTGTTTTTT. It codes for CASSSRGGKLFF. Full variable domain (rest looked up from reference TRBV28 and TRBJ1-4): DVKVTQSSRYLVKRTGEKVFLECVQDMDHENMFWYRQDPGLGLRLIYFSYDVKMKEKGDIPEGYSVSREKKERFSLILESASTNQTSMYLCASSSRGGKLFFGSGTQLSVL.

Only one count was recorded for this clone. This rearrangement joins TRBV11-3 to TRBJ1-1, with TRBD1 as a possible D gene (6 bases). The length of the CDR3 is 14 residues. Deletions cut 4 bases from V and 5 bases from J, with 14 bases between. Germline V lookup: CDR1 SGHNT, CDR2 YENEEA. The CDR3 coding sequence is TGTGCCAGCAGCTCCAACAGGGCAGGAACTGAAGCTTTCTTT. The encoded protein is CASSSNRAGTEAFF.

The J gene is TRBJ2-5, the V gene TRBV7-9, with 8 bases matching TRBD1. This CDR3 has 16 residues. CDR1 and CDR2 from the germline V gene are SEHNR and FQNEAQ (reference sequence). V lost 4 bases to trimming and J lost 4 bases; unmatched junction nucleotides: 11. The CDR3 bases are TGTGCCAGCAGCTGGGGGCGACAGGGGAAGGGAGAGACCCAGTACTTC. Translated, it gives CASSWGRQGKGETQYF.

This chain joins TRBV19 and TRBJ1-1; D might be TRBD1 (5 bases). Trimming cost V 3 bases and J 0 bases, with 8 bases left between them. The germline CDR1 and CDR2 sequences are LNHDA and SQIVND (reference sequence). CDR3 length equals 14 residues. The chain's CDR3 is CASSMTGLNTEAFF. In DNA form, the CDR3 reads TGTGCCAGTAGTATGACGGGACTGAACACTGAAGCTTTCTTT.

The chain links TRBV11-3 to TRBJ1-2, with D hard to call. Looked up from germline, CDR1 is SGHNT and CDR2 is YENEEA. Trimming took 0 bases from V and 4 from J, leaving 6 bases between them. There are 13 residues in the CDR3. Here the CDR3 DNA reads TGTGCCAGCAGCTTAGAAAGTTCCTATGGCTACACCTTC. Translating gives CASSLESSYGYTF.

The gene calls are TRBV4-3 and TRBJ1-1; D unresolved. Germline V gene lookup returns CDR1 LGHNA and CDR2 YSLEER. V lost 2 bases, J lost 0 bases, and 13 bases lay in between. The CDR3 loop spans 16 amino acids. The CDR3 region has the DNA TGCGCCAGCAGCCAATCCTCGTGGCAGCTGAACACTGAAGCTTTCTTT. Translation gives CASSQSSWQLNTEAFF.

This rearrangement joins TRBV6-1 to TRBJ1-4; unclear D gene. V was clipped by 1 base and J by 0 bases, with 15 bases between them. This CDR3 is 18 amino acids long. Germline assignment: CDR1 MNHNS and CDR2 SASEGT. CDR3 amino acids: CASSEGVFADPTNEKLFF. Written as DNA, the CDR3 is TGTGCCAGCAGTGAAGGGGTATTCGCTGACCCAACTAATGAAAAACTGTTTTTT.

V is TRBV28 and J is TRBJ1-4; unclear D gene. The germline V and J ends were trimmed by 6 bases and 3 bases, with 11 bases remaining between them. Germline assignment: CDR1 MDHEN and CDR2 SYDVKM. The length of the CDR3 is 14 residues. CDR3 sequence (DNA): TGTGCCAGCAGCCAAAGTACGGCTAATGAAAAACTGTTTTTT. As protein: CASSQSTANEKLFF.

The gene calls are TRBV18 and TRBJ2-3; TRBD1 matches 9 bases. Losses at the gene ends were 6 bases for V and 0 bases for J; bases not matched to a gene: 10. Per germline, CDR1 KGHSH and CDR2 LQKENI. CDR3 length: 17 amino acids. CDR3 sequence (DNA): TGTGCCAGCTCCCGGATGACCGGGACAGGGAGCACAGATACGCAGTATTTT. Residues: CASSRMTGTGSTDTQYF.

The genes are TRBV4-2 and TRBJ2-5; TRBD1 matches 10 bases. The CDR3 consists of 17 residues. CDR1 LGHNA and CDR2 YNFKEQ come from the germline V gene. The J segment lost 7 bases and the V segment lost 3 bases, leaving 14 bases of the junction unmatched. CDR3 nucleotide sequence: TGTGCCAGCAGCCACCCTCGACGACAGGGGGCGCGAGGGACCCAGTACTTC. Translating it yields CASSHPRRQGARGTQYF.

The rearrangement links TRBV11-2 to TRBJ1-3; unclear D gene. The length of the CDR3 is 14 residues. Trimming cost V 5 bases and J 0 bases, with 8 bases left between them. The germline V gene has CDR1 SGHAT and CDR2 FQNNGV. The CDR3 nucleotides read TGTGCCAGCAGCCCTCGAGGCTCTGGAAACACCATATATTTT. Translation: CASSPRGSGNTIYF.

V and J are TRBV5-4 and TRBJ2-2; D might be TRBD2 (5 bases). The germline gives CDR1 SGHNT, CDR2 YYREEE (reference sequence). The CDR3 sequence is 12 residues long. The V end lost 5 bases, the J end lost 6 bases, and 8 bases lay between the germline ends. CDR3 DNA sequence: TGTGCCAGCAGACTCGGGGCCGGGGAGCTGTTTTTT. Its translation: CASRLGAGELFF.

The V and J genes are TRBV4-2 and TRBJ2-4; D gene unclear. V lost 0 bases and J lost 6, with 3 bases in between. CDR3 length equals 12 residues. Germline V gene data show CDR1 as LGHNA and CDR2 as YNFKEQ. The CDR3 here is CASSQDGNIQYF. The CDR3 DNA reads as TGTGCCAGCAGCCAAGATGGAAACATTCAGTACTTC.